One and the same sample provided the 15 T cell receptor beta chains below, sequenced in a study of human T cells and chemical hapten exposure. The time point denotes: patch test 1, 2 weeks after DPC sensitization. Treatment of the sample: therapeutic diphenylcyclopropenone sensitization with weekly scalp DPC. TCRdb reprocessed the RACE reads via MiXCR and lists one record per CDR3 protein. The sample lists some 380,000 distinct CDR3 sequences, approximately 5% seen once, with about 2.1% in the top ten. Here the sequenced sample was whole blood, taken in connection with sensitization to the hapten diphenylcyclopropenone (DPC). The receptors here all came from a woman aged 45-65 years with alopecia areata. Some clones in this sample may be carry-over from other donors' samples.

On this clonotype: One base away lies a much larger clone, so this may be a sequencing read error. The V gene is TRBV12-3 or TRBV12-4, the J gene TRBJ2-5; D uncertain. This CDR3 is built from 12 residues. Trimming stripped 6 bases from V and 5 bases from J, with 10 bases between. As DNA, the CDR3 is TGTGCCAGCAGGTTGACGGACGAGACCCAGTACTTC. Translation gives CASRLTDETQYF.

This clonotype has a count of ten or more. This chain connects TRBV12-3 or TRBV12-4 to TRBJ2-7; 10 nucleotides agree with TRBD1. The CDR3 extends over 12 amino acids. The trim removed 6 bases at V and 6 bases at J, leaving 2 bases unmatched. The CDR3 sequence: CASSRDRGEQYF. CDR3 bases: TGTGCCAGCAGCCGGGACAGGGGCGAGCAGTACTTC.

The V and J genes are TRBV20-1 and TRBJ1-5; maybe TRBD1 (6 bases). Germline loops: CDR1 DFQATT, CDR2 SNEGSKA (reference sequence). The CDR3 is made up of 11 amino acids. Trimming left V 7 bases short and J 9 bases short, with 13 bases between. CDR3 DNA sequence: TGCAGTGTCGCAGGGGAAGCGCCCCAGCATTTT. It translates to CSVAGEAPQHF.

The chain is built from TRBV20-1 and TRBJ2-3, with 7 bases that match TRBD2. The CDR3 is 16 amino acids. Germline V gene data show CDR1 as DFQATT and CDR2 as SNEGSKA (reference sequence). J lost 0 bases, V lost 0 bases, and 6 bases had no gene match. CDR3 bases: TGCAGTGCTAGAGACAGGACTAGGCCTAGCACAGATACGCAGTATTTT. It encodes CSARDRTRPSTDTQYF.

This clonotype has at least ten counts. The gene calls are TRBV14 and TRBJ2-7; D is ambiguous. This CDR3 is built from 14 residues. The germline V and J ends were trimmed by 0 bases and 0 bases, with 6 bases remaining between them. Germline V gene data show CDR1 as SGHDN and CDR2 as FVKESK. CDR3 in DNA: TGTGCCAGCAGCCAAGAGTGGTTCTCCTACGAGCAGTACTTC. It encodes CASSQEWFSYEQYF.

This clonotype was observed many times. The genes are TRBV4-1 and TRBJ1-5; possible D gene TRBD1, 5 bases. Trimming took 1 base from V and 6 from J, leaving 13 bases between them. The CDR3 runs 15 residues. Germline V gene sequence: CDR1 MGHRA, CDR2 YSYEKL. The CDR3 reads CASSQAPQGGQPQHF. Here the CDR3 DNA reads TGCGCCAGCAGCCAAGCACCCCAGGGTGGTCAGCCCCAGCATTTT.

The J gene is TRBJ2-7, the V gene TRBV20-1, with 8 nucleotides matching TRBD1. V lost 0 bases, J lost 5 bases, and 15 bases stayed unmatched. From germline, CDR1 is DFQATT and CDR2 SNEGSKA (reference sequence). The CDR3 loop spans 17 amino acids. The CDR3 DNA is TGCAGTGCTAGAGATCTAGATCGGGCAGGGGGCCTAAACGAGCAGTACTTC. It specifies CSARDLDRAGGLNEQYF.

This chain connects TRBV27 to TRBJ1-5; a possible D gene is TRBD1 (6 bases). The V and J ends lost 6 bases and 2 bases respectively, with 14 bases between them. CDR1 and CDR2 (germline): MNHEY, SMNVEV (reference sequence). The CDR3 totals 15 residues. The CDR3 sequence: CASSAGARGNQPQHF. Here the CDR3 DNA reads TGTGCCAGCAGCGCGGGGGCCAGGGGCAATCAGCCCCAGCATTTT.

This clonotype occurred many times. The chain joins TRBV4-1 to TRBJ2-7; no reliable D call. V was clipped by 4 bases and J by 0 bases, with 10 bases between them. This CDR3 is 14 amino acids long. Per germline, CDR1 MGHRA and CDR2 YSYEKL. CDR3 in amino acids: CASSLSASSYEQYF. CDR3 nucleotide sequence: TGCGCCAGCAGCCTTTCGGCCAGCTCCTACGAGCAGTACTTC.

This clonotype was detected ten times or more. This chain links TRBV29-1 with TRBJ2-1, with 11 positions matching TRBD2. Trimming at V came to 6 bases and at J to 7 bases, leaving 8 bases not matched to a gene. There are 14 residues in the CDR3. CDR1 and CDR2 from the germline V gene are SQVTM and ANQGSEA. Here the CDR3 DNA reads TGCAGCGTAGTAGCGGGGGGGATTCTGAATGAGCAGTTCTTC. Protein product: CSVVAGGILNEQFF.

The table lists this clonotype with many counts. The chain combines TRBV15 with TRBJ2-7; 7 bases are shared with TRBD1. The V and J ends lost 0 bases and 3 bases, in that order; junction bases with no gene match: 5. This CDR3 has 15 residues. Germline V gene sequence: CDR1 LNHNV, CDR2 YYDKDF (reference sequence). In DNA form, the CDR3 reads TGTGCCACCAGCAGAGATCAGGGGACAGTCTACGAGCAGTACTTC. Translating gives CATSRDQGTVYEQYF. Full variable domain (missing parts from reference TRBV15 and TRBJ2-7): DAMVIQNPRYQVTQFGKPVTLSCSQTLNHNVMYWYQQKSSQAPKLLFHYYDKDFNNEADTPDNFQSRRPNTSFCFLDIRSPGLGDTAMYLCATSRDQGTVYEQYFGPGTRLTVT.

This clonotype came up many times. The chain uses TRBV6-2 or TRBV6-3 and TRBJ2-5, with D possibly being TRBD1 (6 bases). V shed 4 bases and J shed 3 bases, with 18 bases lying between them. The CDR3 spans 16 residues. Germline V gives CDR1 MNHEY, CDR2 SVGEGT. The CDR3 bases are TGTGCCAGCAGTTCTACCGGGTCGAAGGGGGAAGAGACCCAGTACTTC. This codes for CASSSTGSKGEETQYF.

There are a few counts of this clonotype. The chain has TRBV19 and TRBJ1-2, with TRBD1 identical over 8 bases. The germline V gene has CDR1 LNHDA and CDR2 SQIVND (reference sequence). Germline trimming cut 7 bases from V and 6 bases from J; bases unmatched to any gene: 7. This CDR3 comprises 13 residues. The CDR3 reads CASNQGASDGYTF. In nucleotides, the CDR3 is TGTGCCAGTAACCAGGGGGCGTCAGATGGCTACACCTTC.

This clonotype was seen at least ten times. The J gene is TRBJ1-5, the V gene TRBV7-2, with TRBD1 matching 11 bases. The CDR3 runs to 15 residues. CDR1 is SGHTA and CDR2 is FQGNSA in the germline V gene. V gave up 3 bases and J gave up 6 bases; unmatched junction bases: 4. The CDR3 DNA sequence: TGTGCCAGCAGCTTGGACAGGGGGCTGAGTCAGCCCCAGCATTTT. Translating it yields CASSLDRGLSQPQHF.

This clonotype has a count of ten or more. CDR3 in amino acids: CASSGGTLDTQYF. CDR3 bases: TGTGCCAGCTCGGGGGGTACCCTGGATACGCAGTATTTT. V gene TRBV27 combines with J gene TRBJ2-3; 7 bases match TRBD2. V dropped 8 bases and J dropped 6; count of bases not matched to a gene: 8. The V gene's germline CDR1 is MNHEY and CDR2 SMNVEV (reference sequence). CDR3 size: 13 residues.